This T cell receptor (beta chain) was identified in a study of blood T cells in healthy people across ages. Individuals who donated were healthy Caucasians from Russia aged 6 to 90. Germline V lookup: CDR1 SQVTM, CDR2 ANQGSEA. V was shortened by 5 bases and J by 6 bases, with 17 bases between the two germline ends. The CDR3 totals 14 residues. Using a J-beta primer mix together with a sample-barcoded 5' primer, a second PCR was run for about 6 to 11 cycles. Each cDNA was tagged by a template-switch adaptor containing 12 random nucleotides. TCRdb re-derived calls from the 5' RACE reads in MiXCR, one entry per CDR3 protein. The sample lists over 950,000 distinct CDR3 sequences; roughly half were seen once.

This sequence was found in a woman aged 55-70 years in good health. The sample taken for sequencing was blood. The chain combines TRBV29-1 with TRBJ2-1, with a possible D match to TRBD2 (6 bases). This CDR3 reads CSVNVAETSNEQFF. For the CDR3, the DNA is TGCAGCGTTAACGTAGCGGAGACGAGCAATGAGCAGTTCTTC.